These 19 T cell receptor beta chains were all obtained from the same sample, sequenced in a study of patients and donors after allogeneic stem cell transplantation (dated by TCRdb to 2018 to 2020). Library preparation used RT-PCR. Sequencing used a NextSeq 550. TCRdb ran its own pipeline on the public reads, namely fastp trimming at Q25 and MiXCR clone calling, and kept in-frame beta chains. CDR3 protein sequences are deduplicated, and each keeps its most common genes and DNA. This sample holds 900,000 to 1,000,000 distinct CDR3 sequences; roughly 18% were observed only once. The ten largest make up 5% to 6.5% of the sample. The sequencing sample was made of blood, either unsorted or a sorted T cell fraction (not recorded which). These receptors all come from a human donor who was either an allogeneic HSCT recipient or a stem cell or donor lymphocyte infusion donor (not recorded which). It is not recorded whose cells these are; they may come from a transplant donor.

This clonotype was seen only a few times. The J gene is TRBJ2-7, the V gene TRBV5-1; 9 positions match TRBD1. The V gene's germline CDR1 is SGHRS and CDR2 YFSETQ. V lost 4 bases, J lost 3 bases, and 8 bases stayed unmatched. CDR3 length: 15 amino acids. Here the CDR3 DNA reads TGCGCCAGCAGCATGGACAGGGGTCCCCTCTACGAGCAGTACTTC. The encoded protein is CASSMDRGPLYEQYF.

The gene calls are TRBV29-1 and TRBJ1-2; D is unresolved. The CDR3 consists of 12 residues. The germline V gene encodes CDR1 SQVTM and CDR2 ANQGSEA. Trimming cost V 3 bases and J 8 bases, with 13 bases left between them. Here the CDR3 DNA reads TGCAGCGTTGAGAGCAGGAGTGACGGCTACACCTTC. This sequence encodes CSVESRSDGYTF. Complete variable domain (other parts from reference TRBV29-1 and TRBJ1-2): SAVISQKPSRDICQRGTSLTIQCQVDSQVTMMFWYRQQPGQSLTLIATANQGSEATYESGFVIDKFPISRPNLTFSTLTVSNMSPEDSSIYLCSVESRSDGYTFGSGTRLTVV.

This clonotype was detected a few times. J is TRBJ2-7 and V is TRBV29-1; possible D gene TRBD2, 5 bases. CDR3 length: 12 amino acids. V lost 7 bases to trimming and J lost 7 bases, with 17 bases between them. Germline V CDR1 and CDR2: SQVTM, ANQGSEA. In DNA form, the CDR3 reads TGCAGCGCCGGTCCGGGGTCGGGAGAGCAGTACTTC. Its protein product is CSAGPGSGEQYF.

The CDR3 nucleotides are TGCAGCGTCGAACACGGACGAGGAGGAAACACCATATATTTT. It yields the protein CSVEHGRGGNTIYF. The chain has TRBV29-1 and TRBJ1-3, with D uncertain. V was clipped by 6 bases and J by 4 bases, with 16 bases between them. The CDR3 consists of 14 residues. Per the germline V gene, CDR1 is SQVTM and CDR2 is ANQGSEA.

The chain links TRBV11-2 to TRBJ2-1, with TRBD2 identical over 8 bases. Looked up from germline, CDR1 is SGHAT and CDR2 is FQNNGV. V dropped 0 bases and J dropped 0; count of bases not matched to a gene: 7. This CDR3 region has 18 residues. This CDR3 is CASSLESPGLASYNEQFF. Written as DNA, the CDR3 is TGTGCCAGCAGCTTAGAATCCCCCGGACTAGCCTCCTACAATGAGCAGTTCTTC. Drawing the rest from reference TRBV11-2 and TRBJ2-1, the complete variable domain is EAGVAQSPRYKIIEKRQSVAFWCNPISGHATLYWYQQILGQGPKLLIQFQNNGVVDDSQLPKDRFSAERLKGVDSTLKIQPAKLEDSAVYLCASSLESPGLASYNEQFFGPGTRLTVL.

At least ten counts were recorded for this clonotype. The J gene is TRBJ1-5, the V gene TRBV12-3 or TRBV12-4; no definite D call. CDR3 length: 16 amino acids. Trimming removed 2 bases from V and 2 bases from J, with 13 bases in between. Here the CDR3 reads CASSLKAGRRNQPQHF. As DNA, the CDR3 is TGTGCCAGCAGTTTAAAGGCGGGGAGGCGCAATCAGCCCCAGCATTTT.

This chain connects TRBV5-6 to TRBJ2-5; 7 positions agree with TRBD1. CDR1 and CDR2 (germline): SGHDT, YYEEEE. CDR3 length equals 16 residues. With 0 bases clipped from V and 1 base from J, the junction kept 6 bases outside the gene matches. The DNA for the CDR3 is TGTGCCAGCAGCTTGGTGTCGTACAGGGGCCAAGAGACCCAGTACTTC. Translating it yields CASSLVSYRGQETQYF.

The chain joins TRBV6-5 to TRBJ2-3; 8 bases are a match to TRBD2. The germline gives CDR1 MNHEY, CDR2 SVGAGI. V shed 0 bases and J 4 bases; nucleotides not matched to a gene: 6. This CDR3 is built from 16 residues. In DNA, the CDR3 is TGTGCCAGCAGTTACTCCTCGGGGGGGCGTGCAGATACGCAGTATTTT. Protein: CASSYSSGGRADTQYF.

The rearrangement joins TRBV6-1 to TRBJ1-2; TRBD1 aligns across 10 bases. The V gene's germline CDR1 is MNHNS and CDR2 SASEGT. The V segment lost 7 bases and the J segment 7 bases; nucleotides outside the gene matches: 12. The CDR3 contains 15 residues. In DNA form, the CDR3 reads TGTGCCAGCATCCGACAGGGGGCTAACAAACTTGGCTACACCTTC. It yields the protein CASIRQGANKLGYTF.

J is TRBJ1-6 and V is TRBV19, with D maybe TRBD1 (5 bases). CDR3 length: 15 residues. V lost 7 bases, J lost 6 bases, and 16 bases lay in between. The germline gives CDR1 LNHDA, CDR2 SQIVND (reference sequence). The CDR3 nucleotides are TGTGCCAGTACATCCAGAGGGACGGGTAATTCACCCCTCCACTTT. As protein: CASTSRGTGNSPLHF. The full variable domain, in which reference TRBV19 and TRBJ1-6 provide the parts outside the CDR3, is DGGITQSPKYLFRKEGQNVTLSCEQNLNHDAMYWYRQDPGQGLRLIYYSQIVNDFQKGDIAEGYSVSREKKESFPLTVTSAQKNPTAFYLCASTSRGTGNSPLHFGNGTRLTVT.

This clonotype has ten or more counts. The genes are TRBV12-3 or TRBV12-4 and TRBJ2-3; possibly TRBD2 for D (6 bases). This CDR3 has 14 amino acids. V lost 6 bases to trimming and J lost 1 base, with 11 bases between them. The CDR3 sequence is CASSFGRGTDTQYF. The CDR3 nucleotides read TGTGCCAGCAGCTTCGGGAGAGGCACAGATACGCAGTATTTT.

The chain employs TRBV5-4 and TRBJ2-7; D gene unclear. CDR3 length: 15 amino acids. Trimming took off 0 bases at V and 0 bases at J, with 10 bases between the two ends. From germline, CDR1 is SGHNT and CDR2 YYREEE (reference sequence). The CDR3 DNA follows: TGTGCCAGCAGCTTGGAACTGGGTAGCTCCTACGAGCAGTACTTC. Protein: CASSLELGSSYEQYF.

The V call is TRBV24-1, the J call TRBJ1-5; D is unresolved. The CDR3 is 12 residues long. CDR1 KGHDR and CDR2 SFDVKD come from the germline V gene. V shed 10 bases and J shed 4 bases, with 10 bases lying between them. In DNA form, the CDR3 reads TGTGCCACAAGTACTGGGAATCAGCCCCAGCATTTT. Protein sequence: CATSTGNQPQHF.

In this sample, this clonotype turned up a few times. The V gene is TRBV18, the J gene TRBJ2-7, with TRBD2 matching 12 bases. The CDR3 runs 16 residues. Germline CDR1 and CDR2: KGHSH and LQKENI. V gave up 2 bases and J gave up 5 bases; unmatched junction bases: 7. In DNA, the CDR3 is TGTGCCAGCTCACCAGGTCTAGCGGGAGGGGAGCACGAGCAGTACTTC. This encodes CASSPGLAGGEHEQYF.

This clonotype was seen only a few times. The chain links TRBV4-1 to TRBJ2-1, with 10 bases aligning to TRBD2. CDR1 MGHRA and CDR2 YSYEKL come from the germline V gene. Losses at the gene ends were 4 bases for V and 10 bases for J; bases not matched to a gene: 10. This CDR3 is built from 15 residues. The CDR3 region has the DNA TGCGCCAGCAGCCCCCCCGAGCGGGAGGGCCTCGAGCAGTTCTTC. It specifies CASSPPEREGLEQFF.

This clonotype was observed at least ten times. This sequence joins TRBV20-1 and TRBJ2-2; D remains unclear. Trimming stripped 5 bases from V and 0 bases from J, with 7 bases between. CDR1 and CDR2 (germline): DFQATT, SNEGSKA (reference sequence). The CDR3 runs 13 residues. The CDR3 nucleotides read TGCAGTGCTTCCCCCACGAACACCGGGGAGCTGTTTTTT. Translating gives CSASPTNTGELFF.

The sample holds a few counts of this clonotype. The CDR3 region has the DNA TGTGCCAGCAGTGAATATACGGGAGGTCTCGGCTATGGCTACACCTTC. As protein: CASSEYTGGLGYGYTF. The V and J genes are TRBV25-1 and TRBJ1-2; D gene ambiguous. Germline V gene data show CDR1 as MGHDK and CDR2 as SYGVNS. The CDR3 is 16 amino acids. Trimming removed 0 bases from V and 4 bases from J, with 15 bases in between.

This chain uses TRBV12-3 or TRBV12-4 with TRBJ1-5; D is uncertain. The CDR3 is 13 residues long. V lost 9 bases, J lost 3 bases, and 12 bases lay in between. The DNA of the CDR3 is TGTGCCAGTGGCGGAGGTCACAATCAGCCCCAGCATTTT. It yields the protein CASGGGHNQPQHF.

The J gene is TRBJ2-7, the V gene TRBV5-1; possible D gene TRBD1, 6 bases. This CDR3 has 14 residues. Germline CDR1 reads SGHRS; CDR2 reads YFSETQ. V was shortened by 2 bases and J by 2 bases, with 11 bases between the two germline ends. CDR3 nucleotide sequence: TGCGCCAGCAGCTTTACAGGGATACCCTACGAGCAGTACTTC. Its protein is CASSFTGIPYEQYF.